This is a list of T cell receptor beta chains from one sample in a study of CXCR3-negative and CXCR3-positive naive CD8 T cells. TCRdb reprocessed the 5' RACE reads, keeping one entry per CDR3 protein, no DNA. Its table records 100,000 to 150,000 distinct CDR3 sequences. The sample consisted of naive CXCR3+ CD8+ T cells from blood. The receptors stem from a human donor in good health. Some clones in this sample may be carry-over from other donors' samples. Each CDR3 is given with its conserved first and last residue.

J gene | V gene | CDR3 protein
TRBJ2-2 | TRBV29-1 | CSVCLNTGELFF
TRBJ2-7 | TRBV28 | CASSFPGTGDSWDTYEQYF
TRBJ1-3 | TRBV6-5 | CASSSSDSSGNTIYF
TRBJ2-3 | TRBV27 | CASNLLGSTDTQYF
TRBJ2-1 | TRBV20-1 | CSAREDSSSYNEQFF
TRBJ2-7 | TRBV3-1 | CASSQDLGTSAYEQYF
TRBJ2-5 | TRBV15 | CATSRGGTDLQETQYF
TRBJ2-1 | TRBV7-9 | CASSLDNIDEQFF
TRBJ2-1 | TRBV29-1 | CSVDGVRDYSYNEQFF
TRBJ2-7 | TRBV5-1 | CASSSWTGAYEQYF
TRBJ2-7 | TRBV6-5 | CASSYGTGSGEEQYF
TRBJ2-1 | TRBV9 | CASSVAGQGSNEQFF
TRBJ2-1 | TRBV7-9 | CASSAISWNEQFF
TRBJ2-5 | TRBV12-3/TRBV12-4 | CASSGLAGGQETQYF
TRBJ2-1 | TRBV28 | CASSLLGANEQFF
TRBJ1-2 | TRBV28 | CASSFRDGNYGYTF
TRBJ2-7 | TRBV4-1 | CASSQASSGSYEQYF
TRBJ1-1 | TRBV7-6 | CASSTSGTGGTEAFF
TRBJ2-5 | TRBV12-3/TRBV12-4 | CASKTYRETQYF
TRBJ1-1 | TRBV7-6 | CASSTTDTEAFF
TRBJ2-1 | TRBV12-3/TRBV12-4 | CASSSGNPNEQFF
TRBJ2-1 | TRBV29-1 | CSEEGTTNNEQFF
TRBJ1-1 | TRBV4-1 | CASSQDRTGTGDVTEAFF
TRBJ2-7 | TRBV14 | CASSHLGLSYEQYF
TRBJ2-7 | TRBV5-5 | CASSLGEISSYEQYF
TRBJ2-1 | TRBV5-1 | CASSYGQGADNEQFF
TRBJ2-7 | TRBV19 | CASRPGQGDYEQYF
TRBJ2-1 | TRBV20-1 | CSANPLGGGNEQFF
TRBJ1-2 | TRBV7-2 | CASSLISSGTDGYTF
TRBJ1-1 | TRBV29-1 | CSVEGGRRTEAFF
TRBJ2-2 | TRBV5-1 | CASSLRLAGVRLGTGELFF
TRBJ2-7 | TRBV29-1 | CSVVTISYEQYF
TRBJ2-3 | TRBV29-1 | CSGTPGLPGGDTQYF
TRBJ2-5 | TRBV7-9 | CASSSDSIETQYF
TRBJ2-6 | TRBV7-2 | CASSSLAVFSGANVLTF
TRBJ2-7 | TRBV27 | CASRYSSSYEQYF
TRBJ2-5 | TRBV2 | CASSEGLAGTQETQYF
TRBJ1-1 | TRBV30 | CAWSVGYDTEAFF
TRBJ2-3 | TRBV7-2 | CASSLEAGGPTHTDTQYF
TRBJ2-2 | TRBV5-1 | CASSFRTGGPAISNTGELFF
TRBJ2-5 | TRBV5-1 | CASSLVAGIQETQYF
TRBJ2-7 | TRBV20-1 | CSARTSGRFEQYF
TRBJ2-5 | TRBV5-6 | CASEGPNQETQYF
TRBJ2-1 | TRBV9 | CASSTGTTHYNEQFF
TRBJ2-5 | TRBV29-1 | CSVAGTSGMGETQYF
TRBJ2-2 | TRBV19 | CASTGKNTGELFF
TRBJ1-2 | TRBV19 | CASRGTVLFFYGYTF
TRBJ1-2 | TRBV9 | CASSEDPVVYGYTF
TRBJ2-1 | TRBV7-9 | CASSLIAGGMNEQFF
TRBJ2-7 | TRBV10-3 | CAISDGRAVYEQYF
TRBJ1-1 | TRBV19 | CASSLGVEAFF
TRBJ2-5 | TRBV5-1 | CASSRGGQQETQYF
TRBJ2-1 | TRBV29-1 | CSVDYRGGDEQFF
TRBJ2-1 | TRBV29-1 | CSSPLQGSYNEQFF
TRBJ2-7 | TRBV29-1 | CSIPARGYEQYF
TRBJ2-3 | TRBV5-5 | CASSPHPGQNTDTQYF
TRBJ2-1 | TRBV29-1 | CSVDSWTASNEQFF
TRBJ2-1 | TRBV7-7 | CASSIRLAEYNEQFF
TRBJ2-2 | TRBV7-8 | CASSLSSGGTGELFF